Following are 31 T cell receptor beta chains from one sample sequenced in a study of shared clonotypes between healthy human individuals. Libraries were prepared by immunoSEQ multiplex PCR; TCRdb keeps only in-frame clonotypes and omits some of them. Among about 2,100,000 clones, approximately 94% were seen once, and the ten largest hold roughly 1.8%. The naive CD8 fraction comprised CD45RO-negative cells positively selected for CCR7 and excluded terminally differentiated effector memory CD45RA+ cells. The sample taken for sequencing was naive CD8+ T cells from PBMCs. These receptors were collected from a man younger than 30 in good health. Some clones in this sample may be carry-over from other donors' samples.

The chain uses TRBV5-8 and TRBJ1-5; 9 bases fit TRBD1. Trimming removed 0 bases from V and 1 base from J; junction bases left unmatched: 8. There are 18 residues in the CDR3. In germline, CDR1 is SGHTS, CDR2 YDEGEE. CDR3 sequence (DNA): TGTGCCAGCAGCTTGGAACTTACAGGGGGCTTAAGCAATCAGCCCCAGCATTTT. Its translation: CASSLELTGGLSNQPQHF.

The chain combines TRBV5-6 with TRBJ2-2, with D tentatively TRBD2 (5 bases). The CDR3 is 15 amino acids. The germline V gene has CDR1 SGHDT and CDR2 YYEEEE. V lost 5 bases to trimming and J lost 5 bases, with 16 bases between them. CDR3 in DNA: TGTGCCAGCAGACCCTTGGGAGCTAGAACCGGGGAGCTGTTTTTT. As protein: CASRPLGARTGELFF.

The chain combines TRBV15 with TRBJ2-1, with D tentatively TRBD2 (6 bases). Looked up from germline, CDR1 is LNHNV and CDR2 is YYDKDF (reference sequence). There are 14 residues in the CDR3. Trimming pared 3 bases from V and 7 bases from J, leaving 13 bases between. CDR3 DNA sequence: TGTGCCACCAGCAGTAGCTGGGAGGCTAATGAGCAGTTCTTC. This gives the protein CATSSSWEANEQFF.

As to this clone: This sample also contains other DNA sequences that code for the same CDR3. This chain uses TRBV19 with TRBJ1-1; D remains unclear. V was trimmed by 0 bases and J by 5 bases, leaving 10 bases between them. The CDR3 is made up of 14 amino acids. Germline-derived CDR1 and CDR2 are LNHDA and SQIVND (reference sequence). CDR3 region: CASSIDPRGTEAFF. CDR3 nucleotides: TGTGCCAGTAGTATAGATCCGCGAGGTACTGAAGCTTTCTTT.

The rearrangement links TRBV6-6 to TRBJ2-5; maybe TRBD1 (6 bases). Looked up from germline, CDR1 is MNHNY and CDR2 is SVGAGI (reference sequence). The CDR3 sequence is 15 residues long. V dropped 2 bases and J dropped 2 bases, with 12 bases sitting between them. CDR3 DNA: TGTGCCAGCAGTTACATACAGGGTGCGCAAGAGACCCAGTACTTC. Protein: CASSYIQGAQETQYF.

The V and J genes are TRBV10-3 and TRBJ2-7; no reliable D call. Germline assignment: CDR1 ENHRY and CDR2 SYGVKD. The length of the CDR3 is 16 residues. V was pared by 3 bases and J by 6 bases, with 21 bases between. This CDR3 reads CAISDSTETINGEQYF. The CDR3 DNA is TGTGCCATCAGTGATTCCACCGAGACAATAAATGGCGAGCAGTACTTC.

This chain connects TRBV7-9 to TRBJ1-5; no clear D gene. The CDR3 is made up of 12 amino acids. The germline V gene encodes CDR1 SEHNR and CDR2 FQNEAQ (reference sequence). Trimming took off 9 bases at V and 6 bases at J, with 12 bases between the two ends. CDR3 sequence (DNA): TGTGCCAGTAGTGGGATAGGTCAGCCCCAGCATTTT. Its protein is CASSGIGQPQHF.

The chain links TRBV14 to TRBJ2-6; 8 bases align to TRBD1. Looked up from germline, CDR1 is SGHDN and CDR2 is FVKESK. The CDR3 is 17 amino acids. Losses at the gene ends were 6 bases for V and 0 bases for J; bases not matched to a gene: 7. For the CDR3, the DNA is TGTGCCAGCAGTACAGGACAGGGAATCTCTGGGGCCAACGTCCTGACTTTC. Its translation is CASSTGQGISGANVLTF.

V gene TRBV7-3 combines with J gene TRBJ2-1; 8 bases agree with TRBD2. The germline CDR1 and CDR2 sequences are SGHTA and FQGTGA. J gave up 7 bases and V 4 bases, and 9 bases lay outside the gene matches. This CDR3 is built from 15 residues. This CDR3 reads CASSSRGLAGNEQFF. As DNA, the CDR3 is TGTGCCAGCAGCTCCCGAGGACTAGCCGGGAATGAGCAGTTCTTC.

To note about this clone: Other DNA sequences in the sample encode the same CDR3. The CDR3 DNA reads as TGTGCCAGCAGTTATGCCCTCTCCTACGAGCAGTACTTC. This translates into CASSYALSYEQYF. The genes are TRBV6-5 and TRBJ2-7; D remains ambiguous. This CDR3 contains 13 residues. The germline CDR1 and CDR2 sequences are MNHEY and SVGAGI. Deletions cut 3 bases from V and 0 bases from J, with 6 bases between.

In nucleotides, the CDR3 is TGTGCCAGCAGCCAAGAGTATCGTTATTACCAAGAGACCCAGTACTTC. Protein: CASSQEYRYYQETQYF. The rearrangement joins TRBV4-2 to TRBJ2-5, with D unresolved. V was shortened by 0 bases and J by 0 bases, with 11 bases between the two germline ends. The CDR3 sequence is 16 residues long. CDR1 LGHNA and CDR2 YNFKEQ come from the germline V gene.

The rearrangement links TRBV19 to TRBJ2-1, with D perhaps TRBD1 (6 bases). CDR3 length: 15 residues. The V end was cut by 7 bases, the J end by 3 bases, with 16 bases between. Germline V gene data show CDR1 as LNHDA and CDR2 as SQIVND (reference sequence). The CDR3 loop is CASTEGEINYNEQFF. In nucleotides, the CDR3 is TGTGCCAGTACCGAGGGGGAGATAAACTACAATGAGCAGTTCTTC.

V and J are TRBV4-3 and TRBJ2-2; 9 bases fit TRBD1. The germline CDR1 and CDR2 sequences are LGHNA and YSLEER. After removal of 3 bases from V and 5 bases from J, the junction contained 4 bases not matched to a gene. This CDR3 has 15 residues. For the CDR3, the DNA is TGCGCCAGCAGCCAGACAGGGGGTAATACCGGGGAGCTGTTTTTT. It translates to CASSQTGGNTGELFF.

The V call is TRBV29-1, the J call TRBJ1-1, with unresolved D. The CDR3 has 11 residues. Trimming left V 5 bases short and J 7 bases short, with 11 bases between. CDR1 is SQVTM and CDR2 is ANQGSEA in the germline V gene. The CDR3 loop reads CSVIGPREAFF. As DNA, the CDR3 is TGCAGCGTTATAGGGCCCCGTGAAGCTTTCTTT.

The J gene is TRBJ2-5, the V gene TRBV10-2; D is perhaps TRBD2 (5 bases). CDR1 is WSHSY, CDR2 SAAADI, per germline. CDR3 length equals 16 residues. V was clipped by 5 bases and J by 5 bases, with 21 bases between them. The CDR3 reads CASSSLSPGIGETQYF. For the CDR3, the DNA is TGCGCCAGCAGTAGTCTATCTCCCGGGATCGGCGAGACCCAGTACTTC.

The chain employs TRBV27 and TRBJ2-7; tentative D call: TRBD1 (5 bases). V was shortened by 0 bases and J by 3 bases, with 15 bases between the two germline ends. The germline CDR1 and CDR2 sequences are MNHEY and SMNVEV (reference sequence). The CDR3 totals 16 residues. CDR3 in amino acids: CASSLSQGRRVYEQYF. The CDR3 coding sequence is TGTGCCAGCAGTTTATCGCAGGGTAGAAGAGTCTACGAGCAGTACTTC.

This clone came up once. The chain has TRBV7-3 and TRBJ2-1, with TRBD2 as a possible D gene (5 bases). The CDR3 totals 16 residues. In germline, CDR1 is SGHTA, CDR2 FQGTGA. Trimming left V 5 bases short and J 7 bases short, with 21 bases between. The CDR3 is CASSPTGVREWNEQFF. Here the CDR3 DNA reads TGTGCCAGCAGCCCGACCGGCGTGAGGGAGTGGAATGAGCAGTTCTTC.

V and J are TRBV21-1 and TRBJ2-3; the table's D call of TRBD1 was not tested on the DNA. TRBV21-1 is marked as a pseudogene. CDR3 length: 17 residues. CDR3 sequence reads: CASSKVLKGQGADTQYF. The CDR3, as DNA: TGTGCCAGCAGCAAAGTTTTGAAGGGACAGGGGGCAGATACGCAGTATTTT.

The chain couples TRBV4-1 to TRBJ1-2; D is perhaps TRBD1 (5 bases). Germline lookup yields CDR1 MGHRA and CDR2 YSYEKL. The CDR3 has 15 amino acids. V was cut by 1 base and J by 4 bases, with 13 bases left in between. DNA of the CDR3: TGCGCCAGCAGCCAAGTCGGAGGGGCGGGCTATGGCTACACCTTC. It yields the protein CASSQVGGAGYGYTF.

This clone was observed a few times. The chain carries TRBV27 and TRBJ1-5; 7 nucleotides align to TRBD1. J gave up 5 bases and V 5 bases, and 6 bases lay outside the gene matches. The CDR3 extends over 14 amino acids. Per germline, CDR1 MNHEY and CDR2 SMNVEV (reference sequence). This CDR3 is CASSTDRADQPQHF. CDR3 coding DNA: TGTGCCAGCAGTACAGACAGGGCGGATCAGCCCCAGCATTTT.

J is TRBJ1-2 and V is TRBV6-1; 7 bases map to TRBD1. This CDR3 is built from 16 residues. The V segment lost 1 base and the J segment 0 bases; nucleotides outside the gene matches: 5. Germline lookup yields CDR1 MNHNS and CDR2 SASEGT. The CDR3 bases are TGTGCCAGCAGTGAAGGGGACAGATTAGCTAACTATGGCTACACCTTC. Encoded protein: CASSEGDRLANYGYTF.

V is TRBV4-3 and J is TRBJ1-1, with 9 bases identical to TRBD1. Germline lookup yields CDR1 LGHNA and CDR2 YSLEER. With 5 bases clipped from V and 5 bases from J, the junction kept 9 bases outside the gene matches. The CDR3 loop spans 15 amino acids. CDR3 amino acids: CASSSGTGRWTEAFF. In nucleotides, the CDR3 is TGCGCCAGCAGCTCAGGGACAGGGCGATGGACTGAAGCTTTCTTT.

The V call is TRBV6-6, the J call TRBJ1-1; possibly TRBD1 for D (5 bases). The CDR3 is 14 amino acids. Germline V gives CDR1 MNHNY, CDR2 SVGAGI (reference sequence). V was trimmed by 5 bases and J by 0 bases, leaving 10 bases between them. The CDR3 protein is CASSQDSMNTEAFF. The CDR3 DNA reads TGTGCCAGCAGTCAAGACAGCATGAACACTGAAGCTTTCTTT.

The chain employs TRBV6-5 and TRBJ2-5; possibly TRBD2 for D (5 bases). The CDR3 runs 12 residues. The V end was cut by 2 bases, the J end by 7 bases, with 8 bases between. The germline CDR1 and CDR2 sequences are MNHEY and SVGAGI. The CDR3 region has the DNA TGTGCCAGCAGTTACAGAGGGAGGACCCAGTACTTC. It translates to CASSYRGRTQYF.

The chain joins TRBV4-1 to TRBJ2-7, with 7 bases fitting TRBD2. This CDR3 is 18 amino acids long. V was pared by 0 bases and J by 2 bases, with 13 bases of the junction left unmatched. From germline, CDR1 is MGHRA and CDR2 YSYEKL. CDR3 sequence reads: CASSQEHRIAGDTYEQYF. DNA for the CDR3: TGCGCCAGCAGCCAAGAACATCGAATCGCGGGAGATACCTACGAGCAGTACTTC.

The CDR3 nucleotides read TGTGCCAGCAGTTTAGTAGGCGGCAGGGGGCTTGATGAGCAGTTCTTC. Amino acid sequence: CASSLVGGRGLDEQFF. V and J are TRBV27 and TRBJ2-1; TRBD1 matches 8 bases. The CDR3 is 16 amino acids. Germline V gene data show CDR1 as MNHEY and CDR2 as SMNVEV (reference sequence). J gave up 8 bases and V 2 bases, and 11 bases lay outside the gene matches.

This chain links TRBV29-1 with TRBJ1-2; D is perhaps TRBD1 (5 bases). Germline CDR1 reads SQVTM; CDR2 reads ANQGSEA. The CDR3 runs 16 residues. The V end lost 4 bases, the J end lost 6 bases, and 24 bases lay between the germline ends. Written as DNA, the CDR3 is TGCAGCGTTGGCCTCTCCTGGACACCCGGTGTGGATGGCTACACCTTC. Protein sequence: CSVGLSWTPGVDGYTF.

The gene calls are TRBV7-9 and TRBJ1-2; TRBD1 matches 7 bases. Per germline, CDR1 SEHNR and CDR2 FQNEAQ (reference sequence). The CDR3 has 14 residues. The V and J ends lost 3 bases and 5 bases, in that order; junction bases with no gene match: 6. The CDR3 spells CASSFPQGGYGYTF. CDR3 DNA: TGTGCCAGCAGCTTTCCTCAGGGGGGGTATGGCTACACCTTC.

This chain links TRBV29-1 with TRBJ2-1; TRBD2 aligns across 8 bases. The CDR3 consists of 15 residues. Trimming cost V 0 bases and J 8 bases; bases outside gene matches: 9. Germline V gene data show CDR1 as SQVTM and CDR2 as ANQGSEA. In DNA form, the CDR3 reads TGCAGCGTTGAAGAGACTAGCGCCGGTTTGCATGAGCAGTTCTTC. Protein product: CSVEETSAGLHEQFF.

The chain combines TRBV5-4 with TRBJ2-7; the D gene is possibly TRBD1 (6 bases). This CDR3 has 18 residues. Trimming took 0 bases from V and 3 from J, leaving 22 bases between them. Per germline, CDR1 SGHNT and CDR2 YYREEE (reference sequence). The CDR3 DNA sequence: TGTGCCAGCAGCTTGGGGGGCGAGCGTCCGGGGACACGCTACGAGCAGTACTTC. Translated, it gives CASSLGGERPGTRYEQYF.

The CDR3 nucleotides read TGTGCCAGCAGCCCTTATCGGACAACTGAAGCTTTCTTT. This encodes CASSPYRTTEAFF. The gene calls are TRBV14 and TRBJ1-1; a weak D match, TRBD1 (5 bases). Germline V CDR1 and CDR2: SGHDN, FVKESK. V was clipped by 4 bases and J by 5 bases, with 11 bases between them. The CDR3 sequence is 13 residues long.